What follows are 31 T cell receptor beta chains derived from one specimen sequenced in a study of shared clonotypes between healthy human individuals. Sequencing used immunoSEQ multiplex PCR; TCRdb keeps in-frame clones, though not all of them. Altogether about 2.3 million clones are present, roughly 90% being singletons, with the ten largest covering around 0.4%. Sequencing input: naive CD4+ T cells from PBMCs. Subset specified: CD45RA+ positively selected. The receptors originated from a man in his late teens or twenties in good health. Some clones in this sample may be carry-over from other donors' samples.

The chain uses TRBV6-5 and TRBJ1-2; D ambiguous. V lost 0 bases and J lost 4, with 12 bases in between. CDR1 is MNHEY and CDR2 is SVGAGI in the germline V gene. This CDR3 has 15 residues. The CDR3: CASSYSAVWSYGYTF. The CDR3, as DNA: TGTGCCAGCAGTTACTCGGCAGTGTGGAGCTATGGCTACACCTTC.

The J gene is TRBJ2-7, the V gene TRBV5-1; the match to TRBD2 covers 9 bases. V lost 1 base, J lost 7 bases, and 9 bases stayed unmatched. This CDR3 is built from 15 residues. CDR1 SGHRS and CDR2 YFSETQ come from the germline V gene. In DNA, the CDR3 is TGCGCCAGCAGCTTGTTAGCGGGGGCGCGGGGGGAGCAGTACTTC. It encodes CASSLLAGARGEQYF.

V is TRBV14 and J is TRBJ1-1; D not resolved. CDR3 length: 13 residues. Germline V gene lookup returns CDR1 SGHDN and CDR2 FVKESK. V shed 3 bases and J shed 11 bases, with 16 bases lying between them. The CDR3 DNA reads TGTGCCAGCAGCCATCGTGGACCGGTAATGGCTTTCTTT. Encoded protein: CASSHRGPVMAFF.

The genes are TRBV7-3 and TRBJ2-2, with D possibly being TRBD1 or TRBD2 (5 bases each). V was cut by 1 base and J by 6 bases, with 9 bases left in between. The CDR3 runs 14 residues. Germline V gives CDR1 SGHTA, CDR2 FQGTGA. Here the CDR3 reads CASSLIRGAGELFF. The CDR3 nucleotides read TGTGCCAGCAGCTTAATCCGAGGGGCCGGGGAGCTGTTTTTT.

The chain couples TRBV5-1 to TRBJ1-4; unclear D gene. V gave up 6 bases and J gave up 6 bases, with 15 bases separating them. The germline V gene has CDR1 SGHRS and CDR2 YFSETQ. The CDR3 runs 14 residues. The CDR3 DNA reads TGCGCCAGCACACCGGGAATTGGGGATGAAAAACTGTTTTTT. Protein product: CASTPGIGDEKLFF.

The chain recombines TRBV5-4 with TRBJ2-3; D is tentatively TRBD1 or TRBD2 (5 bases each). CDR1 is SGHNT and CDR2 is YYREEE in the germline V gene (reference sequence). The CDR3 length is 16 residues. Trimming removed 0 bases at V and 0 bases at J, with 11 bases between. This CDR3 is CASSLAGPQSTDTQYF. In DNA, the CDR3 is TGTGCCAGCAGCTTGGCGGGACCCCAAAGCACAGATACGCAGTATTTT.

The rearrangement links TRBV9 to TRBJ2-2, with 7 bases fitting TRBD2. V was pared by 6 bases and J by 2 bases, with 13 bases of the junction left unmatched. Germline V gives CDR1 SGDLS, CDR2 YYNGEE. The CDR3 is 17 amino acids. This CDR3 reads CASTAQRGGINTGELFF. CDR3 bases: TGTGCCAGCACCGCCCAGAGGGGAGGGATTAACACCGGGGAGCTGTTTTTT.

The chain has TRBV10-3 and TRBJ2-1; perhaps TRBD1 as D (7 bases). CDR1 is ENHRY, CDR2 SYGVKD, per germline. The CDR3 runs 13 residues. Trimming cost V 3 bases and J 9 bases, with 12 bases left between them. CDR3 nucleotides: TGTGCCATCAGTGACAGACAGGGAGGTGAGCAGTTCTTC. It specifies CAISDRQGGEQFF.

The J gene is TRBJ1-1, the V gene TRBV6-5; 7 bases line up with TRBD1. Germline V CDR1 and CDR2: MNHEY, SVGAGI. V lost 5 bases, J lost 4 bases, and 10 bases stayed unmatched. The CDR3 runs to 15 residues. Written as DNA, the CDR3 is TGTGCCAGCAGTAGGGACAGACAAGTGGGCACTGAAGCTTTCTTT. It translates to CASSRDRQVGTEAFF.

The rearrangement joins TRBV7-8 to TRBJ2-5; 9 nucleotides align to TRBD2. V shed 1 base, J shed 2 bases, and the junction held 11 bases outside the gene matches. Germline V gives CDR1 SGHVS, CDR2 FQNEAQ. The CDR3 is 18 amino acids. DNA of the CDR3: TGTGCCAGCAGCTTAGGACTAGCGGAGACGTTTGTTCAAGAGACCCAGTACTTC. Protein: CASSLGLAETFVQETQYF.

The chain combines TRBV6-6 with TRBJ2-6, with TRBD1 matching over 8 bases. This CDR3 has 15 amino acids. V lost 5 bases to trimming and J lost 4 bases; unmatched junction nucleotides: 4. Germline V gene lookup returns CDR1 MNHNY and CDR2 SVGAGI (reference sequence). CDR3 nucleotide sequence: TGTGCCAGCAGTACCAGGGGGCTCGGGGCCAACGTCCTGACTTTC. Translated, it gives CASSTRGLGANVLTF.

The V gene is TRBV18, the J gene TRBJ1-3; TRBD1 agrees at 9 bases. The CDR3 spans 16 residues. After removal of 2 bases from V and 1 base from J, the junction contained 3 bases not matched to a gene. Germline V gene lookup returns CDR1 KGHSH and CDR2 LQKENI. CDR3 protein: CASSPGTGHSGNTIYF. The CDR3 nucleotides read TGTGCCAGCTCACCAGGGACAGGGCATTCTGGAAACACCATATATTTT.

Note on this clone: At one end, the junction sequence differs from germline, possibly due to a read error. The chain carries TRBV2 and TRBJ2-5, with D perhaps matching TRBD1 or TRBD2 (5 bases each). There are 11 residues in the CDR3. The V gene's germline CDR1 is SNHLY and CDR2 FYNNEI. As DNA, the CDR3 is TGTGCCAGCAGTGCTCCGGGACCCCTGAACTTC. Translation gives CASSAPGPLNF.

The V gene is TRBV30, the J gene TRBJ2-1; D ambiguous. The CDR3 has 14 residues. Trimming stripped 0 bases from V and 6 bases from J, with 12 bases between. The germline V gene has CDR1 GTSNPN and CDR2 SVGIG (reference sequence). In nucleotides, the CDR3 is TGTGCCTGGAGTGTTTTGCGGTGGGGCAATGAGCAGTTCTTC. Translation gives CAWSVLRWGNEQFF.

This chain uses TRBV5-4 with TRBJ2-5; tentative D call: TRBD1 (5 bases). CDR1 and CDR2 (germline): SGHNT, YYREEE (reference sequence). Trimming shortened V by 0 bases and J by 7 bases, and 13 bases separated the two germline ends. The CDR3 consists of 14 residues. The CDR3 spells CASSLDQGVGTQYF. The CDR3 region has the DNA TGTGCCAGCAGCTTGGACCAAGGGGTGGGGACCCAGTACTTC.

The chain recombines TRBV19 with TRBJ2-2; 7 bases agree with TRBD2. Germline V CDR1 and CDR2: LNHDA, SQIVND (reference sequence). This CDR3 is 14 amino acids long. Losses at the gene ends were 8 bases for V and 7 bases for J; bases not matched to a gene: 10. The CDR3 DNA reads as TGTGCCAGTCGGCGGGAGTTCTTTGTCGGGGAGCTGTTTTTT. Protein: CASRREFFVGELFF.

V gene TRBV27 combines with J gene TRBJ2-1; D call uncertain. V lost 3 bases, J lost 2 bases, and 11 bases lay in between. Germline V gene lookup returns CDR1 MNHEY and CDR2 SMNVEV (reference sequence). The CDR3 spans 15 residues. CDR3 residues: CASSFTGAPYNEQFF. The CDR3 DNA follows: TGTGCCAGCAGTTTCACGGGCGCCCCCTACAATGAGCAGTTCTTC.

Points on this clone: This sample includes further DNA sequences coding for the same CDR3. This chain uses TRBV11-2 with TRBJ2-7; 9 nucleotides align to TRBD1. CDR3 length: 14 amino acids. With 5 bases clipped from V and 2 bases from J, the junction kept 4 bases outside the gene matches. Per the germline V gene, CDR1 is SGHAT and CDR2 is FQNNGV. In DNA, the CDR3 is TGTGCCAGCAGCCTTGGGACAGGGCCCTACGAGCAGTACTTC. Translated: CASSLGTGPYEQYF.

The chain couples TRBV5-1 to TRBJ2-3; a possible D gene is TRBD1 (5 bases). V was trimmed by 3 bases and J by 5 bases, leaving 19 bases between them. CDR1 is SGHRS, CDR2 YFSETQ, per germline. The CDR3 length is 16 residues. For the CDR3, the DNA is TGCGCCAGCAGCTCCACGACAGCTTTTGGTGGAGATACGCAGTATTTT. Translation gives CASSSTTAFGGDTQYF.

This chain connects TRBV10-3 to TRBJ1-1, with D perhaps matching TRBD1 (5 bases). Germline loops: CDR1 ENHRY, CDR2 SYGVKD. This CDR3 comprises 14 residues. Trimming removed 4 bases from V and 3 bases from J, with 12 bases in between. The CDR3 DNA reads as TGTGCCATCAGTGCTCAGGGTACTCACACTGAAGCTTTCTTT. Protein: CAISAQGTHTEAFF.

The V and J genes are TRBV28 and TRBJ1-2; no definite D call. Germline CDR1 reads MDHEN; CDR2 reads SYDVKM. The CDR3 contains 13 residues. Deletions cut 2 bases from V and 4 bases from J, with 8 bases between. As DNA, the CDR3 is TGTGCCAGCAGTTTACTTACAATCTATGGCTACACCTTC. Translation gives CASSLLTIYGYTF.

The chain joins TRBV5-1 to TRBJ2-5; TRBD2 is a possible D gene (5 bases). The CDR3 totals 14 residues. Germline V lookup: CDR1 SGHRS, CDR2 YFSETQ. V lost 4 bases, J lost 0 bases, and 10 bases lay in between. CDR3 in amino acids: CASSEGEYQETQYF. DNA of the CDR3: TGCGCCAGCAGCGAGGGCGAGTACCAAGAGACCCAGTACTTC.

The V gene is TRBV29-1, the J gene TRBJ2-2; the D gene is possibly TRBD2 (5 bases). The CDR3 consists of 14 residues. Germline CDR1 and CDR2: SQVTM and ANQGSEA. The V and J ends lost 6 bases and 5 bases respectively, with 16 bases between them. The CDR3 sequence is CSVGWTYKTGELFF. The DNA of the CDR3 is TGCAGCGTAGGGTGGACTTATAAGACCGGGGAGCTGTTTTTT.

The chain combines TRBV10-3 with TRBJ1-2, with TRBD1 matching over 9 bases. With V trimmed by 10 bases and J by 0 bases, 6 bases remained unmatched. Germline V gene lookup returns CDR1 ENHRY and CDR2 SYGVKD. The CDR3 is 14 amino acids. In DNA form, the CDR3 reads TGTGCCACGGGACAGGGTTCTCCTAACTATGGCTACACCTTC. Its protein is CATGQGSPNYGYTF.

V is TRBV2 and J is TRBJ2-7; either TRBD1 or TRBD2 may supply D (5 bases each). The V gene's germline CDR1 is SNHLY and CDR2 FYNNEI. V lost 3 bases and J lost 6, with 15 bases in between. The CDR3 contains 14 residues. In DNA form, the CDR3 reads TGTGCCAGCAGTGAGACGGGCAGGGCGGGCGAGCAGTACTTC. It is translated as CASSETGRAGEQYF. The complete variable domain, with remaining parts taken from reference TRBV2 and TRBJ2-7, reads EPEVTQTPSHQVTQMGQEVILRCVPISNHLYFYWYRQILGQKVEFLVSFYNNEISEKSEIFDDQFSVERPDGSNFTLKIRSTKLEDSAMYFCASSETGRAGEQYFGPGTRLTVT.

J is TRBJ2-5 and V is TRBV30; 10 bases are a match to TRBD1. Judging by the DNA end, TRBJ2-7 fits better; the J call may be wrong. This CDR3 has 13 residues. Per germline, CDR1 GTSNPN and CDR2 SVGIG (reference sequence). The CDR3 DNA is TGTGCCTGGATCCGGGACAGGGGCCACGAGCAGTACTTC. Translation: CAWIRDRGHEQYF.

The chain has TRBV11-3 and TRBJ1-1; a possible D gene is TRBD1 (5 bases). This CDR3 region has 14 residues. Trimming stripped 6 bases from V and 1 base from J, with 12 bases between. Looked up from germline, CDR1 is SGHNT and CDR2 is YENEEA. The CDR3 protein is CASSSQGRNTEAFF. In DNA, the CDR3 is TGTGCCAGCAGTTCTCAGGGCAGGAACACTGAAGCTTTCTTT.

The chain is built from TRBV7-3 and TRBJ2-3; TRBD2 agrees at 13 bases. CDR1 is SGHTA, CDR2 FQGTGA, per germline. The length of the CDR3 is 16 residues. Trimming cost V 2 bases and J 6 bases; bases outside gene matches: 5. CDR3 amino acids: CASSLGLAGAVDTQYF. The CDR3 region has the DNA TGTGCCAGCAGCTTAGGACTAGCGGGAGCGGTGGATACGCAGTATTTT.

The V call is TRBV27, the J call TRBJ1-2; TRBD1 might be the D (5 bases). The CDR3 has 14 residues. Germline CDR1 and CDR2: MNHEY and SMNVEV (reference sequence). Between the trimmed V and J ends, which lost 6 bases and 4 bases, there was a span of 15 bases. The CDR3 DNA reads TGTGCCAGCAGAGGGGCTGGACAATCCTATGGCTACACCTTC. Its translation: CASRGAGQSYGYTF.

The V call is TRBV29-1, the J call TRBJ2-7; 11 bases align to TRBD1. The CDR3 has 13 amino acids. J was trimmed by 4 bases and V by 6 bases; bases with no gene match: 5. CDR1 is SQVTM, CDR2 ANQGSEA, per germline. CDR3 loop: CSVRDRGGYEQYF. As DNA, the CDR3 is TGCAGCGTACGGGACAGGGGGGGGTACGAGCAGTACTTC.

The J gene is TRBJ2-2, the V gene TRBV9; 13 bases agree with TRBD2. CDR1 SGDLS and CDR2 YYNGEE come from the germline V gene. The trim removed 4 bases at V and 7 bases at J, leaving 7 bases unmatched. This CDR3 has 16 residues. Here the CDR3 DNA reads TGTGCCAGCAGCCGGCCGGGACTAGCGGGGCTCGGGGAGCTGTTTTTT. Encoded protein: CASSRPGLAGLGELFF.